What follows describes a single T cell receptor (beta chain). Its antigen remains unknown. Generated by immunoSEQ multiplex PCR, the TCRdb table keeps only in-frame clones and is missing some. The table has some 72,000 clones, under 85% seen once; the top ten hold under 3.5%. The data originate from a study of early stage breast cancer tumors. The J segment lost 6 bases and the V segment lost 3 bases, leaving 10 bases of the junction unmatched. Germline V gives CDR1 SGHDT, CDR2 YYEEEE. This CDR3 comprises 15 residues. Notes on the study in general: Functional markers like CD4, CD8 and FOXP3 were missed in bulk sequencing.

The sequence came from a person aged 60 to 70 with breast cancer. V and J are TRBV5-6 and TRBJ2-7; 9 bases align to TRBD1. The sample comprised blood. CDR3: CASSYTGQGRVEQYF. Here the CDR3 DNA reads TGTGCCAGCAGCTACACAGGACAGGGGAGGGTCGAGCAGTACTTC. The whole variable domain, remainder taken from reference TRBV5-6 and TRBJ2-7, is DAGVTQSPTHLIKTRGQQVTLRCSPKSGHDTVSWYQQALGQGPQFIFQYYEEEERQRGNFPDRFSGHQFPNYSSELNVNALLLGDSALYLCASSYTGQGRVEQYFGPGTRLTVT.